This TCR beta chain was obtained from a study of blood T cell repertoires in COVID-19. Study details: The United States, Italy and Spain were the sources of the acute and convalescent COVID-19 samples. Sample material is recorded as cDNA or gDNA derived from T cells, B-cell-depleted T cells, or PBMCs.

In the original analysis: Nucleated cell counts were estimated from reference gene primer amplification. Profiling relied on immunoSEQ multiplex PCR, and the TCRdb table lists in-frame clones only, not all of them. V and J calls and clone size are as listed in that table; D and trimming were resolved from the DNA. The sample includes about 24,000 clones, roughly nine tenths of them seen just once. CDR3 size: 17 residues. CDR1 is MDHEN and CDR2 is SYDVKM in the germline V gene. Trimming pared 6 bases from V and 0 bases from J, leaving 20 bases between. Sequencing was done on a sample of peripheral blood. This rearrangement joins TRBV28 to TRBJ1-1; D is unresolved. This receptor was identified in a man aged 65-85 years with acute or convalescent COVID-19. CDR3 sequence (DNA): TGTGCCAGCAGATCGCCCCCCGGGTGGCGGATGAACACTGAAGCTTTCTTT. Translated, it gives CASRSPPGWRMNTEAFF.